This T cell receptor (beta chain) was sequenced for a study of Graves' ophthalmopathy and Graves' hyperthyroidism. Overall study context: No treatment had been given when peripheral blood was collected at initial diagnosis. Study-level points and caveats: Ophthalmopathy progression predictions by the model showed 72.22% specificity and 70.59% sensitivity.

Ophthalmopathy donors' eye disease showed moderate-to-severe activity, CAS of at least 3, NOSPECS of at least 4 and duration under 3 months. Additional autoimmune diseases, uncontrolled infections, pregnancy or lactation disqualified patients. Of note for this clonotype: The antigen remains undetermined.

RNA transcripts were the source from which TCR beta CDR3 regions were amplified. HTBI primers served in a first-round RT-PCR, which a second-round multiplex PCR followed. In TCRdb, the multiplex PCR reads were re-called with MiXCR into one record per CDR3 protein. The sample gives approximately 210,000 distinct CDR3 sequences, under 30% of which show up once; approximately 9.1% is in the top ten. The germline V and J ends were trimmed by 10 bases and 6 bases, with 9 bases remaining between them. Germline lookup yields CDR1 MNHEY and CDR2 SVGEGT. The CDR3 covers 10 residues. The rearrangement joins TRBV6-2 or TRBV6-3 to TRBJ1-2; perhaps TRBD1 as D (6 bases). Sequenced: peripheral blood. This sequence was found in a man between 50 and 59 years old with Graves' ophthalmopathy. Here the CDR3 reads CATGDDGYTF. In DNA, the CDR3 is TGTGCCACAGGGGACGATGGCTACACCTTC.